This TCR beta chain was documented in a study of T cells after yellow fever vaccination. The CDR3 loop spans 15 amino acids. Germline values: CDR1 SGDLS, CDR2 YYNGEE. Deletions cut 0 bases from V and 6 bases from J, with 12 bases between. 5'RACE template switching added a universal primer site and UMIs to TCR cDNA. MiXCR, applied by TCRdb to the 5' RACE reads, yields one record per CDR3 protein. The table includes about 300,000 distinct CDR3 sequences, less than 9.5% detected once. This clonotype was recorded at least ten times. The gene calls are TRBV9 and TRBJ2-2; weak D call: TRBD1 (6 bases). The sequence was obtained from a man between 18 and 29 years old who received the YFV17D yellow fever vaccine. Here the sequenced sample was CD4+ T cells sorted from PBMCs, taken 5 days after the yellow fever booster vaccination. This CDR3 reads CASSVDQGRAGELFF. Here the CDR3 DNA reads TGTGCCAGCAGCGTAGACCAGGGGCGGGCCGGGGAGCTGTTTTTT.